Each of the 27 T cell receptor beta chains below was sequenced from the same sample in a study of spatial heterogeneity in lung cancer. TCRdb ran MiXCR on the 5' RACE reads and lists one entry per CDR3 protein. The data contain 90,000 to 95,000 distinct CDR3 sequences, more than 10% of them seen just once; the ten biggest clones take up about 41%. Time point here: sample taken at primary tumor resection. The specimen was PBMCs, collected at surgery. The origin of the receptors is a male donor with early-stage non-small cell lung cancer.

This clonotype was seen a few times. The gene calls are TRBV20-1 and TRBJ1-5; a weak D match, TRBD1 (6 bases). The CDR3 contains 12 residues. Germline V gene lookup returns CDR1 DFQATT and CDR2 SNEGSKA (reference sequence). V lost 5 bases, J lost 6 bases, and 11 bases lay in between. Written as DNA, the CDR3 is TGCAGTGCTGTTACAGGGAGTCAGCCCCAGCATTTT. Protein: CSAVTGSQPQHF.

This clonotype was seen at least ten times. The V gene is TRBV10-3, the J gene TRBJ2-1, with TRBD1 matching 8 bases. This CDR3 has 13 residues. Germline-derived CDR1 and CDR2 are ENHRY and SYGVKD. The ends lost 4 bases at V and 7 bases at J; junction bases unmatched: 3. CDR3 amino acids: CAISAQGANEQFF. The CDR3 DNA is TGTGCCATCAGTGCCCAGGGGGCGAATGAGCAGTTCTTC.

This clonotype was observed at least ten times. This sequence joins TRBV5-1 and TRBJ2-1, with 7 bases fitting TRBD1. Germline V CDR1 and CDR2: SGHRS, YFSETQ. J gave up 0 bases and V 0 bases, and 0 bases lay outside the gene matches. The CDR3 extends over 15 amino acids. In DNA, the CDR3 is TGCGCCAGCAGCTTGGAGGGGGCCTCCTACAATGAGCAGTTCTTC. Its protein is CASSLEGASYNEQFF.

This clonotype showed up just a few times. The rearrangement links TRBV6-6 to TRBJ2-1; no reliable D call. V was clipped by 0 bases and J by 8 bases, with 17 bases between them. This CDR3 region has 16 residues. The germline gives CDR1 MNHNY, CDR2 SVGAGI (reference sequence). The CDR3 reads CASSYSRKGGSYEQFF. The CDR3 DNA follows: TGTGCCAGCAGTTACTCGCGAAAGGGTGGTAGCTATGAGCAGTTCTTC.

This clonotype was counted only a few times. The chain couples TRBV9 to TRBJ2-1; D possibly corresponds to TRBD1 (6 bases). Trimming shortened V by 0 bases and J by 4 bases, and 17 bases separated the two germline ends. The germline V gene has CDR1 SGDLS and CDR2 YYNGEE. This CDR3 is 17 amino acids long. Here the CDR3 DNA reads TGTGCCAGCAGCGTAGCCCCCCGGGCAGGGGAATACAATGAGCAGTTCTTC. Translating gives CASSVAPRAGEYNEQFF.

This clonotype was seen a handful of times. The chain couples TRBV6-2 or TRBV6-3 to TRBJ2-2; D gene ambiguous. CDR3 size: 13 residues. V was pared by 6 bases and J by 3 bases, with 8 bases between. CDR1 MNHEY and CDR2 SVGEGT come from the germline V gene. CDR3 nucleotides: TGTGCCAGCAGCCCCTTTGACACCGGGGAGCTGTTTTTT. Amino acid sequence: CASSPFDTGELFF.

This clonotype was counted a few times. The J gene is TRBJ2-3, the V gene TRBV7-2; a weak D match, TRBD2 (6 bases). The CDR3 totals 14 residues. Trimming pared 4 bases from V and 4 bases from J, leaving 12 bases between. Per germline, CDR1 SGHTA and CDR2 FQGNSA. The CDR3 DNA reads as TGTGCCAGCAGCTGGCGACTAGGCTCAGATACGCAGTATTTT. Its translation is CASSWRLGSDTQYF. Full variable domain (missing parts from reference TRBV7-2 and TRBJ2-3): GAGVSQSPSNKVTEKGKDVELRCDPISGHTALYWYRQSLGQGLEFLIYFQGNSAPDKSGLPSDRFSAERTGGSVSTLTIQRTQQEDSAVYLCASSWRLGSDTQYFGPGTRLTVL.

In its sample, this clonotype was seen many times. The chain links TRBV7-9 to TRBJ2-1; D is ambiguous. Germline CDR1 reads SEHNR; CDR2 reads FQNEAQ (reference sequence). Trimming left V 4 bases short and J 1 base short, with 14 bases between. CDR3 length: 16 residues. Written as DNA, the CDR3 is TGTGCCAGCAGCTCGGATAATACAGTTTCCTACAATGAGCAGTTCTTC. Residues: CASSSDNTVSYNEQFF. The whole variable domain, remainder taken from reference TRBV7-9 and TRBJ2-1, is DTGVSQNPRHKITKRGQNVTFRCDPISEHNRLYWYRQTLGQGPEFLTYFQNEAQLEKSRLLSDRFSAERPKGSFSTLEIQRTEQGDSAMYLCASSSDNTVSYNEQFFGPGTRLTVL.

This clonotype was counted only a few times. CDR3 in amino acids: CASRIDRSLDSGANVLTF. The CDR3 bases are TGTGCCAGCAGGATAGACAGGTCACTAGACTCTGGGGCCAACGTCCTGACTTTC. V gene TRBV12-3 or TRBV12-4 combines with J gene TRBJ2-6; the D gene is possibly TRBD1 (6 bases). Trimming removed 6 bases at V and 0 bases at J, with 18 bases between. The length of the CDR3 is 18 residues.

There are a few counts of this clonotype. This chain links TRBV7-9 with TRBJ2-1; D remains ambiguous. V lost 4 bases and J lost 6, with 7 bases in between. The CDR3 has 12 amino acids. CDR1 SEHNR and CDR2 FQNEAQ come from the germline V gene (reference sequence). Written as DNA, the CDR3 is TGTGCCAGCAGCTGGCGGATCAATGAGCAGTTCTTC. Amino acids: CASSWRINEQFF.

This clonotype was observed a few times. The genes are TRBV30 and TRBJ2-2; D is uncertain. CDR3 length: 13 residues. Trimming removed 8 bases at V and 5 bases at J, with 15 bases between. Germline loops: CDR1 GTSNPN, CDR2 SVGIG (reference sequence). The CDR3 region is CAGRGSGTGELFF. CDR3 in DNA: TGTGCCGGCAGAGGTTCGGGTACCGGGGAGCTGTTTTTT.

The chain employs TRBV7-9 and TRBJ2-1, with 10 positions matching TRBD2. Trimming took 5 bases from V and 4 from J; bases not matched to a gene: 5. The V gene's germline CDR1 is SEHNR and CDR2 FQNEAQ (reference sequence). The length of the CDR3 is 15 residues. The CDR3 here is CASSPAGGQYNEQFF. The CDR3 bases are TGTGCCAGCAGCCCAGCGGGAGGGCAGTACAATGAGCAGTTCTTC. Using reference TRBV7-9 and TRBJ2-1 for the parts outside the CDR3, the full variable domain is DTGVSQNPRHKITKRGQNVTFRCDPISEHNRLYWYRQTLGQGPEFLTYFQNEAQLEKSRLLSDRFSAERPKGSFSTLEIQRTEQGDSAMYLCASSPAGGQYNEQFFGPGTRLTVL.

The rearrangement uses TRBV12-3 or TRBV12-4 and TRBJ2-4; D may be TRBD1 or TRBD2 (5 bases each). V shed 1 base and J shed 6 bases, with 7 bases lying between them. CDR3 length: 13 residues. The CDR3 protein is CASSLGGLNIQYF. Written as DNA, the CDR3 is TGTGCCAGCAGTTTAGGGGGGTTAAACATTCAGTACTTC.

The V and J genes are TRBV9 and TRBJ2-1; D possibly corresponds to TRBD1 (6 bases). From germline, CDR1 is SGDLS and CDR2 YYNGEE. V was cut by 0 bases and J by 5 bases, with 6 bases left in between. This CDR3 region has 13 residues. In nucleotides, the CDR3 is TGTGCCAGCAGCGTAGACAGGGACAATGAGCAGTTCTTC. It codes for CASSVDRDNEQFF.

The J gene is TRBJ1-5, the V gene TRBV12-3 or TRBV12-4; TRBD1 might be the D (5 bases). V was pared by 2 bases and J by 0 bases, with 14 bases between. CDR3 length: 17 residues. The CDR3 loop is CASSLMTDLYSNQPQHF. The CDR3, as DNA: TGTGCCAGCAGTTTAATGACAGACCTCTATAGCAATCAGCCCCAGCATTTT.

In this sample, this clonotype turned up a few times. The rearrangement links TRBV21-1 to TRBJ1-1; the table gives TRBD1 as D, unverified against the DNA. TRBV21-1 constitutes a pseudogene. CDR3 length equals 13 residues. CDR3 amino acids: CAKRDSEATEAFF. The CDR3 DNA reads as TGTGCCAAGCGGGACAGTGAGGCCACTGAAGCTTTCTTT.

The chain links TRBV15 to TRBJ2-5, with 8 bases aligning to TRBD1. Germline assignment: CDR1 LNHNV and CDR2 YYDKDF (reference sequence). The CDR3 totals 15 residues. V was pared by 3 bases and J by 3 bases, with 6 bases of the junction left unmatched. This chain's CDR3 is CATSRFRTGKETQYF. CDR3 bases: TGTGCCACCAGCAGGTTCAGGACAGGGAAAGAGACCCAGTACTTC.

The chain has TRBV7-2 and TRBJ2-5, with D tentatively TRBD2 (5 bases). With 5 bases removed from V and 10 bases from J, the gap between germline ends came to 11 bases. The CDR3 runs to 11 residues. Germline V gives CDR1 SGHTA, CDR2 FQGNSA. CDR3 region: CASSRGRDQYF. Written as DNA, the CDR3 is TGTGCCAGCAGCCGCGGACGGGACCAGTACTTC.

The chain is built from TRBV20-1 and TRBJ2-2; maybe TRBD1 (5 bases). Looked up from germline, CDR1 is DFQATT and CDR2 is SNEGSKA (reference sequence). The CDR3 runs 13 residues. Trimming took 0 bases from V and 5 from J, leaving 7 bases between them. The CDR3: CSARDRVTGELFF. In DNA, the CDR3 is TGCAGTGCTAGAGACAGGGTGACCGGGGAGCTGTTTTTT.

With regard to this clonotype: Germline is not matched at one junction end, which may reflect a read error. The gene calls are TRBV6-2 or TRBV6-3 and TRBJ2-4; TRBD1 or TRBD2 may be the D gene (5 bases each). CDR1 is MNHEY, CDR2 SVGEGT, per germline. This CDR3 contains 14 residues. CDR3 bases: TGTGCCAGCAGTTACCGGGACCCCAACAACATTCAGTACTTC. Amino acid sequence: CASSYRDPNNIQYF.

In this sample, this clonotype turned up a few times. In DNA form, the CDR3 reads TGCAGTGCCGAAGGACAGGGGGCCTATTATAGCAATCAGCCCCAGCATTTT. This translates into CSAEGQGAYYSNQPQHF. This chain connects TRBV20-1 to TRBJ1-5; 11 bases map to TRBD1. V dropped 6 bases and J dropped 0; count of bases not matched to a gene: 10. Germline lookup yields CDR1 DFQATT and CDR2 SNEGSKA (reference sequence). The length of the CDR3 is 17 residues.

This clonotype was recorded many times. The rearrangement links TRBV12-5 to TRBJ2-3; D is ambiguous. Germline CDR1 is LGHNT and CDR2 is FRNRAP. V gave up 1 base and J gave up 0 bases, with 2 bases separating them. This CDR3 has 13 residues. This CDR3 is CASGLASTDTQYF. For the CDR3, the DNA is TGTGCTAGTGGTTTGGCAAGCACAGATACGCAGTATTTT.

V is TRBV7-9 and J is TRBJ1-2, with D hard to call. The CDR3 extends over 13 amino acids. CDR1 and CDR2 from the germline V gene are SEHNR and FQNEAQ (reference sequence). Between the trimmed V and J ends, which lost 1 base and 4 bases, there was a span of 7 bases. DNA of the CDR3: TGTGCCAGCAGCTTAGTGGCGGGCTATGGCTACACCTTC. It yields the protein CASSLVAGYGYTF.

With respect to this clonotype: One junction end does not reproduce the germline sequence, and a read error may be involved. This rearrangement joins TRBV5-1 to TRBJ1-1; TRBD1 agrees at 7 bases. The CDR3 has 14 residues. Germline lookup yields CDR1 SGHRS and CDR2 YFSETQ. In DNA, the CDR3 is TGCGCCAGCGGCTTGGAACAGGGGTTTACTGAAGCTTTCTTT. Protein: CASGLEQGFTEAFF.

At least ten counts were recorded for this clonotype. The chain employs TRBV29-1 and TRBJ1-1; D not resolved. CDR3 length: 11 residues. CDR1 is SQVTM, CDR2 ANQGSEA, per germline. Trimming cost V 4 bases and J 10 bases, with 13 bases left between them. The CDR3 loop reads CSVVLELGAFF. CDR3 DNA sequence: TGCAGCGTTGTCCTAGAATTGGGAGCTTTCTTT.

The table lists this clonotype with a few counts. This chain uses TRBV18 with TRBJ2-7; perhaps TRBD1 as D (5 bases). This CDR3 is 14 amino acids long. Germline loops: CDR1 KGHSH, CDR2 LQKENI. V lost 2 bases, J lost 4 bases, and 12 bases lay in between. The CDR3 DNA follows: TGTGCCAGCTCACCAGGTATTAACAGGTACGAGCAGTACTTC. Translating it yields CASSPGINRYEQYF.

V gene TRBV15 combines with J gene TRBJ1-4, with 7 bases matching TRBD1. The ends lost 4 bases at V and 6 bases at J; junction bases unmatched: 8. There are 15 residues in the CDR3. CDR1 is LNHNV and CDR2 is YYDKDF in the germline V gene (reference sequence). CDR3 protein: CATSTQRTGDEKLFF. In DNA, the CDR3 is TGTGCCACCAGCACCCAACGGACAGGTGATGAAAAACTGTTTTTT.